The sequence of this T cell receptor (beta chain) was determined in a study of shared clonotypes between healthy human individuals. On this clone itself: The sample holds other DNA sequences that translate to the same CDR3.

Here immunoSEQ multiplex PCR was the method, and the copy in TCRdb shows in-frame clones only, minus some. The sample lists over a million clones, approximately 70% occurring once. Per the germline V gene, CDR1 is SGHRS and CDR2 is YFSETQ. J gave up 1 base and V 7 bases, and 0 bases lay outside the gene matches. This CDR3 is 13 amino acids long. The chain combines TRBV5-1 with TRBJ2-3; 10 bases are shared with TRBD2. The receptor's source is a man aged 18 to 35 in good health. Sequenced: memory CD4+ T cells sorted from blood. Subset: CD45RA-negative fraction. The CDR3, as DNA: TGCGCCAGCGGGACTAGCGGCACAGATACGCAGTATTTT. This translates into CASGTSGTDTQYF.